This T cell receptor (beta chain) appears in the sequencing data of a study of identical twins. Findings and limits, study-wide: Out-of-frame alpha sequences shared between twins exhibited an excess of low generation probability. Insertion counts were lower in abundant cord blood beta clonotypes, a trend that memory repertoires did not show. Invariant cells of the MAIT and iNKT types might have partly distorted the zero-insertion analyses.

CDR3 size: 16 residues. V was trimmed by 4 bases and J by 7 bases, leaving 17 bases between them. The germline V gene encodes CDR1 SGHAT and CDR2 FQDESV (reference sequence). From the 5' RACE reads, TCRdb called clonotypes with MiXCR, one entry per CDR3 protein. The sample holds roughly 290,000 distinct CDR3 sequences, 9.5% seen once. Comment on this clonotype: Its specificity is unknown.

This sample also appeared in a second study, on yellow fever vaccine responses in identical twins. That source adds: Reportedly, the T cell response mounted by twins to vaccine seemed partly convergent, partly personalized.

This chain connects TRBV11-1 to TRBJ1-6; unclear D gene. This TCR came from a woman between 18 and 29 years old in good health. Sequences were obtained from CD8+ T cells sorted from blood. CDR3 in amino acids: CASSSTDAWENSPLHF. In DNA, the CDR3 is TGTGCCAGCAGCTCAACGGACGCGTGGGAGAATTCACCCCTCCACTTT.